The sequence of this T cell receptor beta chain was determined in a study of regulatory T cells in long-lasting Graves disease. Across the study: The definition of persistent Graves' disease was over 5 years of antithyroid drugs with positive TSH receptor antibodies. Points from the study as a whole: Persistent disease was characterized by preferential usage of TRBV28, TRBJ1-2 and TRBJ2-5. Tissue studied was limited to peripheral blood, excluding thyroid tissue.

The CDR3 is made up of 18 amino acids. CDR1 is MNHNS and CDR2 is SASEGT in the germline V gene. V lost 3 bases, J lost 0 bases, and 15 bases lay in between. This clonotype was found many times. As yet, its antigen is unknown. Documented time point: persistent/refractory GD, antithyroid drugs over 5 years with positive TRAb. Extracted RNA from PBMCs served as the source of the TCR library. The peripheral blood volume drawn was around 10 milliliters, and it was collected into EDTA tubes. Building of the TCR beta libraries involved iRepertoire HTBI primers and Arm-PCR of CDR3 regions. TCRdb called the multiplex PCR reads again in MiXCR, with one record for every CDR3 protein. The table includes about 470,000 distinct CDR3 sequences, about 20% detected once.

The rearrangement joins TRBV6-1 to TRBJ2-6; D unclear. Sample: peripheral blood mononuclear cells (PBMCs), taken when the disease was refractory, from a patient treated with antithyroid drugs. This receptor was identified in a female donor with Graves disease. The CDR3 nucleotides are TGTGCCAGCAGTGAGGTTCTAGGCGGATCCTCTGGGGCCAACGTCCTGACTTTC. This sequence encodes CASSEVLGGSSGANVLTF.